The subject of this entry is one TCR beta chain. Its specificity is not known. These data come from a study of STAT3 mutations in large granular lymphocyte leukemia. General study findings and limits: Every T-LGLL patient had at least one immunodominant TCRbeta clonotype.

Average productive template count per sample was 35,000 to 45,000. Measured with immunoSEQ multiplex PCR; TCRdb has only the in-frame clones, and not every one. The repertoire holds under 15,000 clones, with around nine tenths as singletons. The TCR was taken from a man aged 35 to 55 with T-cell large granular lymphocyte leukemia. Some clones in this sample may be carry-over from other donors' samples. Sequenced sample: peripheral blood mononuclear cells.

CDR3 bases: TGTGCCAGCAGCGCCGCCGGCTCTGGAAACACCATATATTTT. Translating it yields CASSAAGSGNTIYF. V usage is TRBV9 and J usage is TRBJ1-3; D not certain. V lost 3 bases and J 0 bases, leaving 7 bases between the germline ends. From germline, CDR1 is SGDLS and CDR2 YYNGEE. The CDR3 is made up of 14 amino acids.